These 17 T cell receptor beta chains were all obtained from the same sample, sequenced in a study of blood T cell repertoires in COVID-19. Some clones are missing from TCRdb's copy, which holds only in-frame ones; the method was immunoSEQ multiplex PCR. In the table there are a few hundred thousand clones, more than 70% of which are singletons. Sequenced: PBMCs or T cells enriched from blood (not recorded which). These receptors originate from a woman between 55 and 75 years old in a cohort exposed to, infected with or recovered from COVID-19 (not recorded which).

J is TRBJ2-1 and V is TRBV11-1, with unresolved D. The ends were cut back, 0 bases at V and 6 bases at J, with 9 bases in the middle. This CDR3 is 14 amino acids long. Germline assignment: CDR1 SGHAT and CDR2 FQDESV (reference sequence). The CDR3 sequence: CASSLAHTSNEQFF. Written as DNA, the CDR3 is TGTGCCAGCAGCTTAGCGCATACCAGCAATGAGCAGTTCTTC.

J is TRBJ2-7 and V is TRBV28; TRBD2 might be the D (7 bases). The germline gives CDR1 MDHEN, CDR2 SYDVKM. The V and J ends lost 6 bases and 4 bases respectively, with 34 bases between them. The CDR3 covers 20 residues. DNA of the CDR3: TGTGCCAGCAGAATAAACCCCGGGACCCAGGGGAAAGGGGGACTATACGAGCAGTACTTC. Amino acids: CASRINPGTQGKGGLYEQYF.

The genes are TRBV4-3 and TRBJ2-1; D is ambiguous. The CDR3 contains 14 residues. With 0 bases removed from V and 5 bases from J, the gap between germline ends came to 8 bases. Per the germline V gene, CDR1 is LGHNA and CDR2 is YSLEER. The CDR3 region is CASSQDLGDNEQFF. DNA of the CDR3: TGCGCCAGCAGCCAAGATCTCGGTGACAATGAGCAGTTCTTC.

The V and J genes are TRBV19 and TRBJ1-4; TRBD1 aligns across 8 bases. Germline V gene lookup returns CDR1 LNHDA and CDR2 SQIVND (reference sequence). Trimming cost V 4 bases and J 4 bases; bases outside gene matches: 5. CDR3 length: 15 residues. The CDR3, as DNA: TGTGCCAGTAGTACCGGGACAGGTGTTAATGAAAAACTGTTTTTT. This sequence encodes CASSTGTGVNEKLFF. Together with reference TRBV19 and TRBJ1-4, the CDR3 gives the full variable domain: DGGITQSPKYLFRKEGQNVTLSCEQNLNHDAMYWYRQDPGQGLRLIYYSQIVNDFQKGDIAEGYSVSREKKESFPLTVTSAQKNPTAFYLCASSTGTGVNEKLFFGSGTQLSVL.

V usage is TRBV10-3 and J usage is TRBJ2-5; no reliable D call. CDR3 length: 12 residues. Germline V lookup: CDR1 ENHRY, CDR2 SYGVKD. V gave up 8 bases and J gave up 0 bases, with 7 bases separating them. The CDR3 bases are TGTGCCATCGGCTCGAACCAAGAGACCCAGTACTTC. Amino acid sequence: CAIGSNQETQYF.

The chain's CDR3 is CASSPWDRPNTGELFF. Written as DNA, the CDR3 is TGCGCCAGCAGCCCCTGGGACAGACCGAACACCGGGGAGCTGTTTTTT. This chain links TRBV4-3 with TRBJ2-2, with TRBD1 identical over 7 bases. The CDR3 loop spans 16 amino acids. V trimming: 4 bases; J trimming: 0 bases; junction bases outside the gene matches: 5. Germline-derived CDR1 and CDR2 are LGHNA and YSLEER.

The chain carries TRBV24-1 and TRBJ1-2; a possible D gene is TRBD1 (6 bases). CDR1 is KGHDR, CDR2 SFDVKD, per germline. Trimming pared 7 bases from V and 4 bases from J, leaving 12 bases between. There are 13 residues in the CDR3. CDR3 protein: CATRQGPGYGYTF. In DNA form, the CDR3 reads TGTGCCACCAGGCAGGGGCCCGGCTATGGCTACACCTTC.

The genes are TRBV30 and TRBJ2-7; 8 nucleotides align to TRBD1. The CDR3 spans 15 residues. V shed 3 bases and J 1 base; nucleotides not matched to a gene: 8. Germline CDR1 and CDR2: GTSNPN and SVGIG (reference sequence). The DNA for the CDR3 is TGTGCCTGGAGCGCAGGGACAGGTTCTTCCTACGAGCAGTACTTC. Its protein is CAWSAGTGSSYEQYF.

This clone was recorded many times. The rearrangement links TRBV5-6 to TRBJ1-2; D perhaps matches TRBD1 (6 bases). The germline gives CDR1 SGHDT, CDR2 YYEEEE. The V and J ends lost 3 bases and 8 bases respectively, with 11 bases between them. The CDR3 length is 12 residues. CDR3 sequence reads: CASSWTQGGYTF. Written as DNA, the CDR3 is TGTGCCAGCAGCTGGACACAGGGAGGCTACACCTTC.

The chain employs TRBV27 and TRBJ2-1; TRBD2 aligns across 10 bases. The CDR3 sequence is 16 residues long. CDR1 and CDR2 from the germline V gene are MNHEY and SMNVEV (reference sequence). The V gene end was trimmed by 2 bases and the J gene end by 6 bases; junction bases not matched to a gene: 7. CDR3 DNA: TGTGCCAGCAGTTTAGAGCGGGAGGGCCGGGGCAATGAGCAGTTCTTC. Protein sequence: CASSLEREGRGNEQFF.

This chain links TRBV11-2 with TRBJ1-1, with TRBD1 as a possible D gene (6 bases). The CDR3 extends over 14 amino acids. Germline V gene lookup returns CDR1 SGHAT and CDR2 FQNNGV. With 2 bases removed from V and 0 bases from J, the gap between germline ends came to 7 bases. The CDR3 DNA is TGTGCCAGCAGCTTAAGGGGGATGAACACTGAAGCTTTCTTT. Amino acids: CASSLRGMNTEAFF.

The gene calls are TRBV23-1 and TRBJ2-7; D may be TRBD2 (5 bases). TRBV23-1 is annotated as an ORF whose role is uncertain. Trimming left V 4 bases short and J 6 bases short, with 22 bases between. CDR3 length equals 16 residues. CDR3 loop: CASSRDREPFSVEQYF. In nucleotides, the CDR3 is TGCGCCAGCAGTCGCGATCGGGAACCTTTCTCCGTCGAGCAGTACTTC.

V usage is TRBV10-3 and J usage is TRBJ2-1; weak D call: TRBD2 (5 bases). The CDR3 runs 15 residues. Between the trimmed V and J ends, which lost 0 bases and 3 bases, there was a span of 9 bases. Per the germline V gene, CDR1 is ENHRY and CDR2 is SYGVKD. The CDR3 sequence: CAISESSADYNEQFF. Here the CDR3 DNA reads TGTGCCATCAGTGAGTCTTCAGCGGACTACAATGAGCAGTTCTTC.

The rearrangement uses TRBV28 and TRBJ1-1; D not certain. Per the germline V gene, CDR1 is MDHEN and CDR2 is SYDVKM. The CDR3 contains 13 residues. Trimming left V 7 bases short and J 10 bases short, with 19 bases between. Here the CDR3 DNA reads TGTGCCAGCAATCCACCGGGTAGGTCCCCAGCTTTCTTT. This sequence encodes CASNPPGRSPAFF.

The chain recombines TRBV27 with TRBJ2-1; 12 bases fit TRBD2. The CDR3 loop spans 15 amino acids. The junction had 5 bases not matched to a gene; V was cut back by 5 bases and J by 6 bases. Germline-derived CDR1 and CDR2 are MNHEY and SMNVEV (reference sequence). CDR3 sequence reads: CASSPRTSGTNEQFF. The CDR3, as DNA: TGTGCCAGCAGTCCGAGGACTAGCGGGACCAATGAGCAGTTCTTC.

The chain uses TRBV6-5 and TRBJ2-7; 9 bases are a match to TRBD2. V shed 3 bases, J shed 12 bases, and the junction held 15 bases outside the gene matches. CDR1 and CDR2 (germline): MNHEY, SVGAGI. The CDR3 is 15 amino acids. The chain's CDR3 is CASSYMEGGRAVRYF. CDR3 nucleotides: TGTGCCAGCAGTTATATGGAGGGCGGGAGGGCCGTTCGGTACTTC.

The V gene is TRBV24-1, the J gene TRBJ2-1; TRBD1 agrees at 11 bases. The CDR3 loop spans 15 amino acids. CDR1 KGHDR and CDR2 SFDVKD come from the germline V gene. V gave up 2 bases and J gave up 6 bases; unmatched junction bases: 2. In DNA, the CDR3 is TGTGCCACCAGTGATTCCGGGACAGGGGGCAATGAGCAGTTCTTC. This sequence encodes CATSDSGTGGNEQFF.